This T cell receptor beta chain was sequenced for a study of cytomegalovirus exposure and HLA in healthy donors. As regards this clone: Antigen unknown.

Trimming removed 8 bases from V and 4 bases from J, with 7 bases in between. Germline CDR1 reads LNHDA; CDR2 reads SQIVND (reference sequence). This CDR3 has 11 amino acids. It was with 60 Vbeta and 13 Jbeta primers that the PCR ran. TCRdb keeps only in-frame clones here, not all; method: immunoSEQ multiplex PCR. The sample has about 140,000 clones; more than 60% are singletons. Findings and limits, study-wide: There were some V segments, including TRBV6-2 and TRBV6-3, excluded as indistinguishable. Sequencing likely generated an artifact that appeared as a cluster of highly shared sequence variants.

Sequencing was carried out using PBMCs. The rearrangement joins TRBV19 to TRBJ2-3; D is unclear. The origin of this receptor is a young man in good health and CMV-seropositive. In DNA, the CDR3 is TGTGCCAGTGCCCTAGCAGATACGCAGTATTTT. Encoded protein: CASALADTQYF.